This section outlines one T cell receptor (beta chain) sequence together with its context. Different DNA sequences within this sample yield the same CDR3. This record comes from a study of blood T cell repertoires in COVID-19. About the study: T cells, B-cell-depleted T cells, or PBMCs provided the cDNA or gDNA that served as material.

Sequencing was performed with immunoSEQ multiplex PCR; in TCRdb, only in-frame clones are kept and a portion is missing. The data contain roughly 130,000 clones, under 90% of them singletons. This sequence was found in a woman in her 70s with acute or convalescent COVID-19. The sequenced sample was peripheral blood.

For the CDR3, the DNA is TGTGCCATCAGTGAGGACAGGTTGGGCTACACCTTC. Amino acid sequence: CAISEDRLGYTF. The rearrangement links TRBV10-3 to TRBJ1-2, with D possibly being TRBD1 (6 bases). The germline V and J ends were trimmed by 2 bases and 8 bases, with 9 bases remaining between them. CDR1 is ENHRY, CDR2 SYGVKD, per germline. CDR3 length: 12 amino acids.